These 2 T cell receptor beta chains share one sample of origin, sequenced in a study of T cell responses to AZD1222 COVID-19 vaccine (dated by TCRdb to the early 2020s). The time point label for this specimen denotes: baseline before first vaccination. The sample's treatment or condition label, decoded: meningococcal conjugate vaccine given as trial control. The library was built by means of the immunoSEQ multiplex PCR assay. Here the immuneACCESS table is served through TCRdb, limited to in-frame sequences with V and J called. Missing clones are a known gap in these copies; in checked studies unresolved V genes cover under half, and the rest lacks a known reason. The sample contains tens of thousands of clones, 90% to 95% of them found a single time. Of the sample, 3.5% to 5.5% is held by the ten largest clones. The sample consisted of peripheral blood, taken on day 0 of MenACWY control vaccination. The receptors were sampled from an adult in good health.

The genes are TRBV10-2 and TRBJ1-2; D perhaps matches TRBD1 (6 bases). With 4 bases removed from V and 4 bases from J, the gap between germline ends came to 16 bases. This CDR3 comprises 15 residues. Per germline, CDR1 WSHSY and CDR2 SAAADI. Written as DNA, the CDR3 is TGCGCCAGCAGTGGGGCACAGGGAGGCGGCTATGGCTACACCTTC. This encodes CASSGAQGGGYGYTF.

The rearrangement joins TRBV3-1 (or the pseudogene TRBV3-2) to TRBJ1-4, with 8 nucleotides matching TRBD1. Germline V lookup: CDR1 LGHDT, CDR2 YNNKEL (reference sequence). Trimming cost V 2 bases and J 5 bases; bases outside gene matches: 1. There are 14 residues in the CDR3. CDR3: CASSQWTGNEKLFF. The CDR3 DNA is TGTGCCAGCAGCCAATGGACAGGGAATGAAAAACTGTTTTTT.